The text below deals with one TCR beta chain. No antigen is known for it. A much larger clone lies a single base off, so this may be a read error. The sample comes from a study of tumor-infiltrating lymphocytes in primary liver carcinoma. Points from the study as a whole: Tumor-adjacent and tumor-blood pairs shared a smaller degree of overlap than tumor region pairs. Tumors and blood were compared for top-250-clone fraction, and tumors had the significantly higher value (p = 0.039).

With a constant-region primer, TCR beta cDNA was made from 450 to 500 ng of total RNA. A slightly modified ARM-PCR protocol with three nested multiplex PCR rounds produced these TCR beta libraries. TCRdb itself ran the multiplex PCR reads through MiXCR, one entry per CDR3 protein. The sample shows fewer than 110,000 distinct CDR3 sequences, around two thirds of them seen only once. Unsorted bulk tissue, about 17-34 mg of it, served as the source for co-extraction of RNA and DNA. Those sampled were patients whose primary liver carcinoma was treated by surgical resection. All tumor samples contained more than 90% viable tumor cells. The sample taken for sequencing was liver tumor tissue from sampling region 2. Noted subset: tumor region T2, inferior pole. The TCR sequence derives from a woman aged 55-70 years with primary liver carcinoma and hepatitis B virus infection.

The CDR3 protein is CASCFSGGSSYNEQFF. CDR3 coding DNA: TGTGCCAGCTGTTTTTCGGGCGGGAGCTCCTACAATGAGCAGTTCTTC. The rearrangement uses TRBV28 and TRBJ2-1; 7 nucleotides match TRBD2. There are 16 residues in the CDR3. CDR1 and CDR2 from the germline V gene are MDHEN and SYDVKM.